This TCR beta chain was documented in a study of early T cells in non-severe SARS-CoV-2 infection. TCRdb called the 5' RACE reads again in MiXCR, with one record for every CDR3 protein. The data hold more than 50,000 distinct CDR3 sequences, with 10% to 15% observed a single time. This clonotype showed up many times. This CDR3 spans 11 amino acids. CDR1 and CDR2 (germline): LNHDA, SQIVND (reference sequence). The V end was cut by 7 bases, the J end by 4 bases, with 7 bases between. The TCR was taken from an adult who was a healthcare worker with PCR-confirmed SARS-CoV-2 infection or an uninfected control (not recorded which). The rearrangement uses TRBV19 and TRBJ2-5; D is possibly TRBD2 (5 bases). The specimen was whole blood. The CDR3 region is CASNGGETQYF. CDR3 nucleotide sequence: TGTGCCAGTAACGGAGGAGAGACCCAGTACTTC.